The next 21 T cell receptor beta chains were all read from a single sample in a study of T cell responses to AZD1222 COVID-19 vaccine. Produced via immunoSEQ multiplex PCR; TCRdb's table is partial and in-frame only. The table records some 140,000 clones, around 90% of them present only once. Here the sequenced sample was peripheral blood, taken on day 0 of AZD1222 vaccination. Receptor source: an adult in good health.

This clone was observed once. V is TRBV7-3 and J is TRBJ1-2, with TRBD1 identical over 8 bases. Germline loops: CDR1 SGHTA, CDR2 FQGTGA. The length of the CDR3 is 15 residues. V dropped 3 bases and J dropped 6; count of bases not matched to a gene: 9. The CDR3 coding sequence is TGTGCCAGCAGCTTGATACGGACAGGGAAAAATGGCTACACCTTC. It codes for CASSLIRTGKNGYTF.

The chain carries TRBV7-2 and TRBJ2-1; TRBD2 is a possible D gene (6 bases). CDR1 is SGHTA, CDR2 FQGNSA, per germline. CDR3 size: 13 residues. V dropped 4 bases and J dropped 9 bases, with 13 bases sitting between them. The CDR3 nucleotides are TGTGCCAGCAGCTGGGAGGACTTGCGTGAGCAGTTCTTC. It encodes CASSWEDLREQFF.

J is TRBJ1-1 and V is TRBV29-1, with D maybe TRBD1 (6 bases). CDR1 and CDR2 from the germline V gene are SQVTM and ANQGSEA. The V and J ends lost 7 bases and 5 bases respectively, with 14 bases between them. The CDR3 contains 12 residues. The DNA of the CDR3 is TGCAGCGGCCTACAGGGTCAGACTGAAGCTTTCTTT. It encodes CSGLQGQTEAFF. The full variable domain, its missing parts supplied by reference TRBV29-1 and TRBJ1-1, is SAVISQKPSRDICQRGTSLTIQCQVDSQVTMMFWYRQQPGQSLTLIATANQGSEATYESGFVIDKFPISRPNLTFSTLTVSNMSPEDSSIYLCSGLQGQTEAFFGQGTRLTVV.

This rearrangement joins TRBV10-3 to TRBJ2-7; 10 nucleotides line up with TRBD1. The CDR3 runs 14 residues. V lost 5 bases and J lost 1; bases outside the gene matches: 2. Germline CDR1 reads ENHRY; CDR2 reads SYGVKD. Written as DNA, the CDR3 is TGTGCCATCAGTAGACAGGGGGCTTCCTACGAGCAGTACTTC. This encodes CAISRQGASYEQYF.

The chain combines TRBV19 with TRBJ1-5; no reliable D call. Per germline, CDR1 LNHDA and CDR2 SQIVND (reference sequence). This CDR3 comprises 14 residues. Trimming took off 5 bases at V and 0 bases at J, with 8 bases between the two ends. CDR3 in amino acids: CASSYTVSNQPQHF. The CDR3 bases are TGTGCCAGTAGTTACACAGTTAGCAATCAGCCCCAGCATTTT.

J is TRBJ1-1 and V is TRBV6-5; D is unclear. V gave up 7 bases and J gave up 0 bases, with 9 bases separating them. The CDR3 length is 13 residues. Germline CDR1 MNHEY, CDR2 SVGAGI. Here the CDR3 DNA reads TGTGCCAGCAATAGCGCAGTGAACACTGAAGCTTTCTTT. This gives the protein CASNSAVNTEAFF.

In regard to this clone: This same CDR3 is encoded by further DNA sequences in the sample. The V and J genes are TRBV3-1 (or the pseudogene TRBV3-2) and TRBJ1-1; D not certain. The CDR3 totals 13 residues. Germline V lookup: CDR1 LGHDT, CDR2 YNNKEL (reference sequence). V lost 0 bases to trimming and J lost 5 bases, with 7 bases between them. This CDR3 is CASSQDSPTEAFF. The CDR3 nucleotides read TGTGCCAGCAGCCAAGACTCCCCAACTGAAGCTTTCTTT.

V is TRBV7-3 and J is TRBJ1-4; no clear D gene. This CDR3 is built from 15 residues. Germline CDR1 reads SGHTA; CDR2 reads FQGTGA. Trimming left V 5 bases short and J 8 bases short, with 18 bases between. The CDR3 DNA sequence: TGTGCCAGCAGCCCGGGTAGAGGAGGTGGGGAAAAACTGTTTTTT. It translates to CASSPGRGGGEKLFF.

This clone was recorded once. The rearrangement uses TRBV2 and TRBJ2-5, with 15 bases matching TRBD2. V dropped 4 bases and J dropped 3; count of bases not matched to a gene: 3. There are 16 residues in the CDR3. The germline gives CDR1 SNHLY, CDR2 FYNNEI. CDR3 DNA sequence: TGTGCCAGCAGTGCCGGACTAGCGGGGGGGGAAGAGACCCAGTACTTC. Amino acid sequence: CASSAGLAGGEETQYF.

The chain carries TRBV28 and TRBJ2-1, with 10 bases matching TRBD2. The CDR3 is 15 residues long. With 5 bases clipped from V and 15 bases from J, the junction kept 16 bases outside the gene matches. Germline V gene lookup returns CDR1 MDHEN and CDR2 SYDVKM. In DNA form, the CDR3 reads TGTGCCAGCAGTCCAGCGGGAACTAGCGGGATGTGGTGGTTCTTC. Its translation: CASSPAGTSGMWWFF.

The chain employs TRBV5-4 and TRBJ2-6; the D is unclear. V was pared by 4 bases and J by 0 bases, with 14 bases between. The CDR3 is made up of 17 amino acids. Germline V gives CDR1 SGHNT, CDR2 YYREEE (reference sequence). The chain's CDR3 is CASSPEPWNSGANVLTF. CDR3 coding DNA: TGTGCCAGCAGCCCAGAGCCATGGAACTCTGGGGCCAACGTCCTGACTTTC.

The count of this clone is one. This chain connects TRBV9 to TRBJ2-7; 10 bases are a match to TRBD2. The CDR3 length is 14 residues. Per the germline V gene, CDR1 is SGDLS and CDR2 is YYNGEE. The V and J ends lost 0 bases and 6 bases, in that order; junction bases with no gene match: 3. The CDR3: CASSVGLAGSEQYF. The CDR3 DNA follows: TGTGCCAGCAGCGTAGGACTAGCGGGTTCCGAGCAGTACTTC.

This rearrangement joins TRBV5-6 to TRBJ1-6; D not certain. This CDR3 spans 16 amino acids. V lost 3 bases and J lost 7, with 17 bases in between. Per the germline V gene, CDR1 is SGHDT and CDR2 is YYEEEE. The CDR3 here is CASSSQSVFANSPLHF. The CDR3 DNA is TGTGCCAGCAGCTCGCAGAGCGTATTTGCCAATTCACCCCTCCACTTT.

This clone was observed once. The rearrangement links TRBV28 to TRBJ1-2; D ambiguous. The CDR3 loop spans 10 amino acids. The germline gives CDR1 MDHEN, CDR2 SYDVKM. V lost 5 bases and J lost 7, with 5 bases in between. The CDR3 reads CASSSLGYTF. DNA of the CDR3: TGTGCCAGCAGTAGTCTTGGCTACACCTTC.

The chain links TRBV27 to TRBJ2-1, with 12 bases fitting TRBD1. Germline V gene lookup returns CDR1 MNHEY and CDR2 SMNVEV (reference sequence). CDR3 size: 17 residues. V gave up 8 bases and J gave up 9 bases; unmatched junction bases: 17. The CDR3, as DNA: TGTGCCAGCTATTTAGGGATGCCGGGACAGGGGGCGAGTGAGCAGTTCTTC. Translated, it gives CASYLGMPGQGASEQFF.

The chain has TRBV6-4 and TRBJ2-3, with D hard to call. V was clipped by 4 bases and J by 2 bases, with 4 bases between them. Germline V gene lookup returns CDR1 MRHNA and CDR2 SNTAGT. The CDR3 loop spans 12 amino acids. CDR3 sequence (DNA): TGTGCCAGCAGTGCCTCCACAGATACGCAGTATTTT. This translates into CASSASTDTQYF.

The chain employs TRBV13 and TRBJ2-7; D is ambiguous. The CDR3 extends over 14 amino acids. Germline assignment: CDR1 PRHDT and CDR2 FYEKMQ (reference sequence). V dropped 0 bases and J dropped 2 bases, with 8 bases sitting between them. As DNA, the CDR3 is TGTGCCAGCAGCTTAGGTAGAGACACCTACGAGCAGTACTTC. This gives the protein CASSLGRDTYEQYF.

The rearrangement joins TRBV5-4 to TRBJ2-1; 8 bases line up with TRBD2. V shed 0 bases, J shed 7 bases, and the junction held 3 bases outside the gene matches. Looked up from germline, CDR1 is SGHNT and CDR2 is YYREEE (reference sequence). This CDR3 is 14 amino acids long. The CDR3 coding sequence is TGTGCCAGCAGCTTGGCCGCTAGCGGGAATGAGCAGTTCTTC. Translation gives CASSLAASGNEQFF.

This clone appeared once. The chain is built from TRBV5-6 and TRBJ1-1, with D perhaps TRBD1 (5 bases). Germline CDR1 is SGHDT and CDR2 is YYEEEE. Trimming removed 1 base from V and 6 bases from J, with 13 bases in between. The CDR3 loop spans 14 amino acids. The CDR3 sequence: CASSLYYGGSEAFF. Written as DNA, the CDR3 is TGTGCCAGCAGCTTGTATTATGGGGGATCTGAAGCTTTCTTT.

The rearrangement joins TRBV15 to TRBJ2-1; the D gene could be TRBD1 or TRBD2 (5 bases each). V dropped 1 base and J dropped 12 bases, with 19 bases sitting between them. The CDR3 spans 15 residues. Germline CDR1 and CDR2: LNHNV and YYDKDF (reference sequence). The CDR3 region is CATSRATGTSAGQFF. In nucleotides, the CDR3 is TGTGCCACCAGCAGAGCGACCGGGACCTCGGCTGGGCAGTTCTTC.

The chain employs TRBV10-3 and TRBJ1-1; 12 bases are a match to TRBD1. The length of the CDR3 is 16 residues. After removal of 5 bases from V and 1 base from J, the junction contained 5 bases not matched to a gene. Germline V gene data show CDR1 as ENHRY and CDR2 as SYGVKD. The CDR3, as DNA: TGTGCCATCAGTTTGGGACAGGGGGCTGGGAACACTGAAGCTTTCTTT. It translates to CAISLGQGAGNTEAFF.